Listed below are T cell receptor beta chains from one sample, sequenced in a study of cytomegalovirus exposure and HLA in healthy donors. The protocol was immunoSEQ multiplex PCR, while the TCRdb copy is restricted to in-frame clones and leaves out a portion. This sample carries about 140,000 clones, about 76% of them seen once, and the ten largest clones take under 4.5%. Material: PBMCs. These receptors were obtained from a man aged 18 to 30 in good health and CMV-seronegative. The CDR3 runs from the conserved cysteine through the conserved F or W. Fields, in order: CDR3 DNA, CDR3 protein, V gene, clone size, J gene, D gene. D genes are given only for firm matches. Not all rows give a size; the values are once, few, many and, for expanded clones, a class.

cdr3_nt: TGTGCCAGCAGTGTACTACAGGGAAGCCCCTACGAGCAGTACTTC; cdr3_aa: CASSVLQGSPYEQYF; v_call: TRBV6-1; clone_size: NA; j_call: TRBJ2-7; d_call: NA
cdr3_nt: TGTGCCAGCAGCTTAAGCGGGGGGAGCACAGATACGCAGTATTTT; cdr3_aa: CASSLSGGSTDTQYF; v_call: TRBV7-3; clone_size: NA; j_call: TRBJ2-3; d_call: TRBD2
cdr3_nt: TGTGCCTGGAAGACGGGGGAGGGCCGAAACGAGCAGTACTTC; cdr3_aa: CAWKTGEGRNEQYF; v_call: TRBV30; clone_size: NA; j_call: TRBJ2-7; d_call: TRBD2
cdr3_nt: TGCGCCAGCAGCCAAGAGGACAGGCCCCAAGAGACCCAGTACTTC; cdr3_aa: CASSQEDRPQETQYF; v_call: TRBV4-1; clone_size: NA; j_call: TRBJ2-5; d_call: TRBD1
cdr3_nt: TGTGCCAGCCGACCAGGGGGATTAGCCAAAAACATTCAGTACTTC; cdr3_aa: CASRPGGLAKNIQYF; v_call: TRBV18; clone_size: NA; j_call: TRBJ2-4; d_call: TRBD1
cdr3_nt: TGTGCCAGTCTACGCGGCCCTAACACCGGGGAGCTGTTTTTT; cdr3_aa: CASLRGPNTGELFF; v_call: TRBV19; clone_size: NA; j_call: TRBJ2-2; d_call: NA
cdr3_nt: TGTGCCAGCAGTGGGAGGGTAACTAGCACAGATACGCAGTATTTT; cdr3_aa: CASSGRVTSTDTQYF; v_call: TRBV25-1; clone_size: NA; j_call: TRBJ2-3; d_call: NA
cdr3_nt: TGTGCCAGCACAACAGGGTTGGGAGGCTACACCTTC; cdr3_aa: CASTTGLGGYTF; v_call: TRBV27; clone_size: NA; j_call: TRBJ1-2; d_call: NA
cdr3_nt: TGCAGCGTTGAAGATCTAGAGGGACAGGGGGCTTGGGAGCAGTACTTC; cdr3_aa: CSVEDLEGQGAWEQYF; v_call: TRBV29-1; clone_size: few; j_call: TRBJ2-5; d_call: TRBD1
cdr3_nt: TGTGCCAGCAGCGTTACCAGTGGGACAGGGAGAGAAAAACTGTTTTTT; cdr3_aa: CASSVTSGTGREKLFF; v_call: TRBV9; clone_size: few; j_call: TRBJ1-4; d_call: TRBD1
cdr3_nt: TGTGCCAGCCATAAAAACGGGGGGACCCTCGGGGAGACCCAGTACTTC; cdr3_aa: CASHKNGGTLGETQYF; v_call: TRBV5-6; clone_size: NA; j_call: TRBJ2-5; d_call: TRBD2
cdr3_nt: TGTGCCAGCTCACCACGGCCGGCTAGCGGGAGAAGGGCAGATACGCAGTATTTT; cdr3_aa: CASSPRPASGRRADTQYF; v_call: TRBV18; clone_size: NA; j_call: TRBJ2-3; d_call: TRBD2
cdr3_nt: TGTGCCAGCAGCTACCGCGGGGACTCCTCCTCCTACGAGCAGTACTTC; cdr3_aa: CASSYRGDSSSYEQYF; v_call: TRBV7-8; clone_size: NA; j_call: TRBJ2-7; d_call: NA
cdr3_nt: TGTGCCAGCTCACGGGACAGGGCTACCTATAATTCACCCCTCCACTTT; cdr3_aa: CASSRDRATYNSPLHF; v_call: TRBV18; clone_size: few; j_call: TRBJ1-6; d_call: TRBD1
cdr3_nt: TGTGCCAGCAGCTTAAGACAGACTTCAACTAATGAAAAACTGTTTTTT; cdr3_aa: CASSLRQTSTNEKLFF; v_call: TRBV7-9; clone_size: NA; j_call: TRBJ1-4; d_call: NA
cdr3_nt: TGCAGCGCCGAAAGGAGGTCCGGCAGCACAGATACGCAGTATTTT; cdr3_aa: CSAERRSGSTDTQYF; v_call: TRBV29-1; clone_size: NA; j_call: TRBJ2-3; d_call: NA
cdr3_nt: TGCAGGGACAGCTCCTACGAGCAGTACTTC; cdr3_aa: CRDSSYEQYF; v_call: TRBV20-1; clone_size: NA; j_call: TRBJ2-7; d_call: NA
cdr3_nt: TGTGCCAGCAGCTTAGCGAAGGCTAGCGGGAGGGAGAACACCGGGGAGCTGTTTTTT; cdr3_aa: CASSLAKASGRENTGELFF; v_call: TRBV7-6; clone_size: NA; j_call: TRBJ2-2; d_call: TRBD2
cdr3_nt: TGTGCCAGCAGCTTATTACAGGGAACGAACAATGAGCAGTTCTTC; cdr3_aa: CASSLLQGTNNEQFF; v_call: TRBV11-1; clone_size: NA; j_call: TRBJ2-1; d_call: NA
cdr3_nt: TGCGCCAGCGGGGGAAGCGGGACGAACACCGGGGAGCTGTTTTTT; cdr3_aa: CASGGSGTNTGELFF; v_call: TRBV10-1; clone_size: NA; j_call: TRBJ2-2; d_call: TRBD2
cdr3_nt: TGTGCCAGCAGTTTATCCGGCAGGGCCTATGGCTACACCTTC; cdr3_aa: CASSLSGRAYGYTF; v_call: TRBV27; clone_size: NA; j_call: TRBJ1-2; d_call: NA
cdr3_nt: TGTGCCAGCAGCCCCCGGAGCAGTCTCTCTGGAAACACCATATATTTT; cdr3_aa: CASSPRSSLSGNTIYF; v_call: TRBV5-4; clone_size: NA; j_call: TRBJ1-3; d_call: NA
cdr3_nt: TGTGCCAGCAGCACCGGACTAGCCGAGGCAGATACGCAGTATTTT; cdr3_aa: CASSTGLAEADTQYF; v_call: TRBV9; clone_size: NA; j_call: TRBJ2-3; d_call: TRBD2
cdr3_nt: TGCGCCAGCAGCTTGCGGAGGGTGCGGGCTAATGAAAAACTGTTTTTT; cdr3_aa: CASSLRRVRANEKLFF; v_call: TRBV5-1; clone_size: NA; j_call: TRBJ1-4; d_call: NA
cdr3_nt: TGTGCCACCAGCAGAGCCCAGGGATCTGGTGGCTACACCTTC; cdr3_aa: CATSRAQGSGGYTF; v_call: TRBV15; clone_size: NA; j_call: TRBJ1-2; d_call: NA
cdr3_nt: TGTGCCAGCAGCCAACAGGGGGTTGAAAAACTGTTTTTT; cdr3_aa: CASSQQGVEKLFF; v_call: TRBV14; clone_size: NA; j_call: TRBJ1-4; d_call: TRBD1
cdr3_nt: TGTGCCACCAGCAGGGGCAGCGGGAGGGCCTCCAATGAGCAGTTCTTC; cdr3_aa: CATSRGSGRASNEQFF; v_call: TRBV15; clone_size: NA; j_call: TRBJ2-1; d_call: TRBD2
cdr3_nt: TGTGCCACTAGCCCAGGGGCCTCCTACAATGAGCAGTTCTTC; cdr3_aa: CATSPGASYNEQFF; v_call: TRBV15; clone_size: NA; j_call: TRBJ2-1; d_call: NA
cdr3_nt: TGTGCCAGCAGGAGGACAGCGCCACTAGGAGGCTACACCTTC; cdr3_aa: CASRRTAPLGGYTF; v_call: TRBV27; clone_size: few; j_call: TRBJ1-2; d_call: NA
cdr3_nt: TGTGCCAGCAGCTTACCCGGGATGGTCCTGGCTGAAAAACTGTTTTTT; cdr3_aa: CASSLPGMVLAEKLFF; v_call: TRBV7-2; clone_size: NA; j_call: TRBJ1-4; d_call: NA
cdr3_nt: TGTGCCAGCAGCCCAACAGGGGGCTATGAAAAACTGTTTTTT; cdr3_aa: CASSPTGGYEKLFF; v_call: TRBV6-1; clone_size: NA; j_call: TRBJ1-4; d_call: TRBD1
cdr3_nt: TGTGCCAGCTCATCGCTAGACTATGAGCAGTTCTTC; cdr3_aa: CASSSLDYEQFF; v_call: TRBV18; clone_size: NA; j_call: TRBJ2-1; d_call: NA